This TCR beta chain was recorded in a study of blood T cell repertoires in COVID-19. Study at large: Some COVID-19 samples were acute and others convalescent; all came from the United States, Italy and Spain. PBMCs, B-cell-depleted T cells, or T cells provided the cDNA or gDNA that made up the material.

The length of the CDR3 is 13 residues. V gave up 6 bases and J gave up 5 bases; unmatched junction bases: 4. In the original analysis: It was from reference gene primer amplification that nucleated cell counts were estimated. Sequenced by immunoSEQ multiplex PCR; TCRdb stores in-frame clones only, minus some. V, J and clone size are those of that table, while D and trimming were read from the DNA. This repertoire shows more than 85,000 clones, around 82% found once; its top ten account for approximately 16%. The sequenced sample was peripheral blood. J is TRBJ1-5 and V is TRBV12-3 or TRBV12-4, with TRBD1 matching over 7 bases. The sequence came from an older woman with acute or convalescent COVID-19. The CDR3 DNA follows: TGTGCCAGCAGACCCACAGGGGATCAGCCCCAGCATTTT. This encodes CASRPTGDQPQHF.